This T cell receptor (beta chain) is drawn from a study of blood T cell repertoires in COVID-19. Method: immunoSEQ multiplex PCR; TCRdb's copy keeps in-frame clones and lacks some. The repertoire holds tens of thousands of clones, with roughly 87% as singletons. The trim removed 4 bases at V and 10 bases at J, leaving 12 bases unmatched. The CDR3 runs to 17 residues. In germline, CDR1 is MGHRA, CDR2 YSYEKL. Sequencing was done on a sample of peripheral blood. The V call is TRBV4-1, the J call TRBJ1-6; 11 bases are shared with TRBD1. This TCR was sampled from a woman aged 80 or over with COVID-19, enrolled during active disease. In DNA, the CDR3 is TGCGCCAGCAGCCGGAGCACATGGGACAGGGGGAACTCACCCCTCCACTTT. Amino acids: CASSRSTWDRGNSPLHF.